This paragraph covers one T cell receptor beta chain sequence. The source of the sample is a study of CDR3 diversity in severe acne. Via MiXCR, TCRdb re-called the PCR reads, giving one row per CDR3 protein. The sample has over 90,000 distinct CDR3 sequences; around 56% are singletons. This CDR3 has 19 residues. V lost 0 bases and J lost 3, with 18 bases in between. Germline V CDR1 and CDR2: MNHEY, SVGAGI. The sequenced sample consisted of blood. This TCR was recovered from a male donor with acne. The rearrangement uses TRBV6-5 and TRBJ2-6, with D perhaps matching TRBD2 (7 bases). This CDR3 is CASSYSGGAVSLGANVLTF. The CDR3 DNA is TGTGCCAGCAGTTACTCGGGGGGGGCGGTCTCTCTTGGGGCCAACGTCCTGACTTTC.